The sequence of this T cell receptor beta chain was determined in a study of ipilimumab plus nivolumab after autologous stem cell transplantation. Study overall: The myeloma group: high-risk transplant-naive, or relapse within 3 years after first autologous transplant.

Assay: immunoSEQ multiplex PCR; the TCRdb copy retains only in-frame clones and omits some. The table lists over 8,500 clones, 67% of them singletons, with roughly a sixth in the top ten. Germline V gives CDR1 LNHDA, CDR2 SQIVND (reference sequence). The CDR3 has 14 amino acids. V lost 9 bases and J 5 bases, leaving 19 bases between the germline ends. The starting material was PBMCs, obtained in a trial of ipilimumab plus nivolumab as post-transplant consolidation. The V gene is TRBV19, the J gene TRBJ2-5; no firm D call. This receptor was taken from a female donor with multiple myeloma. CDR3 residues: CASRFGDQDETQYF. As DNA, the CDR3 is TGTGCCAGCAGATTTGGAGACCAAGACGAGACCCAGTACTTC.